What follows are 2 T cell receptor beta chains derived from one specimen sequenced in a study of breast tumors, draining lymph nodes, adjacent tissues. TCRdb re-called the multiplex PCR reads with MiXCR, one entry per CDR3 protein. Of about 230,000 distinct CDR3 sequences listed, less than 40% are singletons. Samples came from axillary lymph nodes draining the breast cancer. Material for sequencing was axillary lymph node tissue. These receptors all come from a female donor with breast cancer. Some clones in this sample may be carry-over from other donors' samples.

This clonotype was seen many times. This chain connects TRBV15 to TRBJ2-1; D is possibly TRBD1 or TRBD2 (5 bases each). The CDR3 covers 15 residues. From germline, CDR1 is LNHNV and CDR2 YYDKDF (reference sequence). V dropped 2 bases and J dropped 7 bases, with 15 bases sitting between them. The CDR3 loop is CATSRKSGTRNEQFF. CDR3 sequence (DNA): TGTGCCACCAGCAGAAAATCCGGGACGAGGAATGAGCAGTTCTTC. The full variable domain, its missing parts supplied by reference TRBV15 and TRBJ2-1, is DAMVIQNPRYQVTQFGKPVTLSCSQTLNHNVMYWYQQKSSQAPKLLFHYYDKDFNNEADTPDNFQSRRPNTSFCFLDIRSPGLGDTAMYLCATSRKSGTRNEQFFGPGTRLTVL.

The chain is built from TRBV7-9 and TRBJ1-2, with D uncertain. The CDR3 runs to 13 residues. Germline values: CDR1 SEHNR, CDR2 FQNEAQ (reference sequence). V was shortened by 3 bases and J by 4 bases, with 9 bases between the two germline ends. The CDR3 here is CASSLEIVYGYTF. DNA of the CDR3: TGTGCCAGCAGCTTGGAAATCGTCTATGGCTACACCTTC.